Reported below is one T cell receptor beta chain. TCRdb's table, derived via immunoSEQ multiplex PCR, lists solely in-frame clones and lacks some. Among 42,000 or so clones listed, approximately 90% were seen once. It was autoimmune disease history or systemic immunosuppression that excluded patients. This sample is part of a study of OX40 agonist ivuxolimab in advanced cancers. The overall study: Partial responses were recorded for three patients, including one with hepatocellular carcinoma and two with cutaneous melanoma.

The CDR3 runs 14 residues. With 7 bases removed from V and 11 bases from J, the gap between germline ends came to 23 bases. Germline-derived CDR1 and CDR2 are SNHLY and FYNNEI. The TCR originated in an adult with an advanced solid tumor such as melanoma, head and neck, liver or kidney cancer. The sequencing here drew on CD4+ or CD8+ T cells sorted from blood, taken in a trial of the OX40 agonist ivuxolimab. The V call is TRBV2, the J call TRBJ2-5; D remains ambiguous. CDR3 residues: CASIRVAGTREQYF. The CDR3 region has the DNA TGTGCCAGCATCCGGGTCGCAGGAACGAGAGAGCAGTACTTC.